The entry below describes one T cell receptor beta chain. Its antigen is still unknown. This record comes from a study of T cell responses to AZD1222 COVID-19 vaccine. Study context: The study pooled second doses at about 4 or about 12 weeks. Study-level points and caveats: At 160-218 and 743-854, vaccine-associated CD4 TCRs were dominant, and they spanned spike.

Method: immunoSEQ multiplex PCR; TCRdb's copy keeps in-frame clones and lacks some. Found here are about 140,000 clones, roughly 92% of them singletons; the top ten hold roughly 5%. Germline loops: CDR1 SGHDT, CDR2 YYEEEE. The CDR3 is 15 amino acids. Trimming cost V 2 bases and J 0 bases; bases outside gene matches: 3. This clonotype originated in an adult in good health. The sequencing used peripheral blood, collected on day 0 of AZD1222 vaccination. The chain joins TRBV5-6 to TRBJ1-1; 8 bases are a match to TRBD1. The CDR3 region has the DNA TGTGCCAGCAGCTTATCGGACAGGGTGAACACTGAAGCTTTCTTT. Translating gives CASSLSDRVNTEAFF.